The 16 T cell receptor beta chains reported below all come from one sample, sequenced in a study of regulatory T cells in long-lasting Graves disease. Time point noted: newly diagnosed GD, antithyroid drugs for less than 3 months. With RNA extracted from PBMCs as input, the TCR library was made. CDR3-region Arm-PCR and iRepertoire HTBI primers produced the TCR beta libraries. A single record per CDR3 protein comes from TCRdb applying MiXCR to the multiplex PCR reads. The sample has about 200,000 distinct CDR3 sequences, roughly 19% seen once; the top ten hold roughly 12%. These data also formed part of another study, on T cells in Graves' hyperthyroidism and ophthalmopathy.

The source was peripheral blood mononuclear cells (PBMCs), collected at new diagnosis, from a patient treated with antithyroid drugs. The receptor set was obtained from a woman aged 25-40 years with Graves disease.

This clonotype has at least ten counts. The chain is built from TRBV5-1 and TRBJ2-7, with 8 bases matching TRBD1. This CDR3 has 14 amino acids. Germline V CDR1 and CDR2: SGHRS, YFSETQ. The trim removed 4 bases at V and 4 bases at J, leaving 7 bases unmatched. The CDR3: CASSIGQGMYEQYF. CDR3 coding DNA: TGCGCCAGCAGCATAGGACAGGGTATGTACGAGCAGTACTTC.

The rearrangement links TRBV20-1 to TRBJ2-7; D is possibly TRBD1 (6 bases). V was shortened by 2 bases and J by 4 bases, with 12 bases between the two germline ends. Germline assignment: CDR1 DFQATT and CDR2 SNEGSKA (reference sequence). The CDR3 has 13 amino acids. DNA for the CDR3: TGCAGTGCTAGACAAGAACAGGGATACGAGCAGTACTTC. Residues: CSARQEQGYEQYF.

This clonotype was counted ten times or more. The rearrangement links TRBV19 to TRBJ1-1, with D unresolved. The CDR3 is made up of 14 amino acids. V shed 3 bases and J shed 0 bases, with 8 bases lying between them. CDR1 and CDR2 from the germline V gene are LNHDA and SQIVND (reference sequence). The CDR3 is CASSIEQLNTEAFF. CDR3 sequence (DNA): TGTGCCAGTAGTATCGAACAGTTGAACACTGAAGCTTTCTTT.

This clonotype showed up many times. The J gene is TRBJ1-1, the V gene TRBV2, with TRBD1 matching over 9 bases. This CDR3 has 14 amino acids. V was pared by 5 bases and J by 0 bases, with 1 base of the junction left unmatched. CDR1 and CDR2 from the germline V gene are SNHLY and FYNNEI. The CDR3, as DNA: TGTGCCAGCAGTTACAGGGGGCTGAACACTGAAGCTTTCTTT. Amino acids: CASSYRGLNTEAFF.

This clonotype has a count of ten or more. The genes are TRBV24-1 and TRBJ2-7; 7 bases are a match to TRBD1. Per germline, CDR1 KGHDR and CDR2 SFDVKD. The CDR3 runs to 18 residues. V lost 8 bases and J lost 0; bases outside the gene matches: 18. CDR3 sequence (DNA): TGTGCCACCACCTCAAAGTACCCCGGGACAGTCCTCTCCTACGAGCAGTACTTC. It codes for CATTSKYPGTVLSYEQYF.

This clonotype was observed many times. The rearrangement links TRBV27 to TRBJ2-1, with 10 bases aligning to TRBD2. This CDR3 is 21 amino acids long. The trim removed 2 bases at V and 10 bases at J, leaving 26 bases unmatched. Germline values: CDR1 MNHEY, CDR2 SMNVEV (reference sequence). The CDR3 bases are TGTGCCAGCAGTTTACTCGCATCCCTCCTAACACTAGCGGGGCCCCCCCCCGAGCAGTTCTTC. It is translated as CASSLLASLLTLAGPPPEQFF.

This clonotype was found many times. The CDR3 loop is CASADSYSNQPQHF. CDR3 bases: TGTGCCAGCGCTGACTCCTATAGCAATCAGCCCCAGCATTTT. The chain has TRBV2 and TRBJ1-5; D remains unclear. This CDR3 contains 14 residues. The germline V gene has CDR1 SNHLY and CDR2 FYNNEI. V gave up 8 bases and J gave up 0 bases, with 11 bases separating them.

This clonotype was detected many times. The CDR3 here is CASSPQGPRAEAFF. Written as DNA, the CDR3 is TGTGCCAGCTCACCCCAGGGGCCAAGGGCTGAAGCTTTCTTT. The J gene is TRBJ1-1, the V gene TRBV18; TRBD1 is a possible D gene (6 bases). Trimming took 3 bases from V and 6 from J, leaving 14 bases between them. Germline CDR1 and CDR2: KGHSH and LQKENI. The CDR3 consists of 14 residues.

In its sample, this clonotype was seen many times. The chain has TRBV6-5 and TRBJ1-3, with a possible D match to TRBD1 (6 bases). Germline CDR1 is MNHEY and CDR2 is SVGAGI. With 4 bases removed from V and 5 bases from J, the gap between germline ends came to 24 bases. The CDR3 runs to 18 residues. CDR3: CASSSLPLMDSLRNTIYF. The CDR3 bases are TGTGCCAGCAGTTCCCTCCCCCTCATGGACAGCCTGAGAAACACCATATATTTT.

This clonotype was detected many times. The chain combines TRBV14 with TRBJ2-5; the match to TRBD1 covers 9 bases. V lost 1 base and J lost 0; bases outside the gene matches: 3. The CDR3 has 16 residues. The V gene's germline CDR1 is SGHDN and CDR2 FVKESK. The CDR3 sequence is CASSQGGTGYQETQYF. CDR3 DNA sequence: TGTGCCAGCAGCCAAGGCGGGACAGGGTACCAAGAGACCCAGTACTTC.

A remark on this clonotype: This may stem from a read error, because a much larger clone lies one nucleotide away. The chain is built from TRBV4-1 and TRBJ2-7, with a tentative D call TRBD1 (5 bases). Trimming removed 4 bases from V and 0 bases from J, with 13 bases in between. Germline V CDR1 and CDR2: MGHRA, YSYEKL. This CDR3 is built from 15 residues. The CDR3 protein is CASSPTETDSYEQYF. The CDR3 DNA reads as TGCGCCAGCAGCCCAACCGAGACAGACTCCTACGAGCAGTACTTC.

At least ten counts were recorded for this clonotype. The chain's CDR3 is CSAHDRGPETQYF. The CDR3 bases are TGCAGTGCTCACGACAGGGGGCCGGAGACCCAGTACTTC. V gene TRBV20-1 combines with J gene TRBJ2-5, with 10 bases aligning to TRBD1. Germline V gene data show CDR1 as DFQATT and CDR2 as SNEGSKA (reference sequence). Trimming cost V 5 bases and J 5 bases; bases outside gene matches: 5. This CDR3 has 13 residues.

Of note for this clonotype: Just one base apart from a much larger clone, this may be a read error. In nucleotides, the CDR3 is TGTGCCAGCAGTGCCCGGAAGGGTGGGGAGACCCAGTACTTC. It encodes CASSARKGGETQYF. This chain connects TRBV9 to TRBJ2-5, with unresolved D. Trimming took 5 bases from V and 5 from J, leaving 16 bases between them. The germline V gene has CDR1 SGDLS and CDR2 YYNGEE. CDR3 length: 14 residues.

This clonotype occurred many times. The chain employs TRBV3-1 and TRBJ2-1; 15 positions agree with TRBD2. Trimming took 4 bases from V and 0 from J; bases not matched to a gene: 10. This CDR3 has 20 amino acids. The germline V gene encodes CDR1 LGHDT and CDR2 YNNKEL (reference sequence). Here the CDR3 DNA reads TGTGCCAGCAGCCCCTACCCAGGACTAGCGGGAGGGAGCTCCTACAATGAGCAGTTCTTC. Translation gives CASSPYPGLAGGSSYNEQFF.

The chain recombines TRBV3-1 with TRBJ2-7; weak D call: TRBD1 (5 bases). There are 14 residues in the CDR3. Germline CDR1 LGHDT, CDR2 YNNKEL (reference sequence). The germline V and J ends were trimmed by 1 base and 8 bases, with 15 bases remaining between them. For the CDR3, the DNA is TGTGCCAGCAGCCAAGGGACACACCAAGACAAGCAGTACTTC. Protein: CASSQGTHQDKQYF.

This clonotype turned up a few times. The chain carries TRBV28 and TRBJ2-4; TRBD2 might be the D (5 bases). The CDR3 has 11 amino acids. Per germline, CDR1 MDHEN and CDR2 SYDVKM. The V end lost 6 bases, the J end lost 6 bases, and 6 bases lay between the germline ends. CDR3 amino acids: CASRGGNIQYF. The CDR3 nucleotides read TGTGCCAGCAGAGGAGGAAACATTCAGTACTTC.